This record concerns one TCR beta chain sequence. Its antigen remains unidentified. J gave up 0 bases and V 4 bases, and 13 bases lay outside the gene matches. Germline CDR1 SGHRS, CDR2 YFSETQ. This CDR3 region has 18 residues. The data are from a study of cytomegalovirus exposure and HLA in healthy donors. Broader study findings: In an earlier analysis, productive rearrangement rates for most beta V segments clustered near 87% or 30%. An analysis was carried out later, and it reportedly showed fewer N-insertions in an Asian-associated ancestry cluster than the 666-donor mean. What was likely a sequencing artifact was a cluster of highly shared sequence variants.

Amplification used 60 Vbeta primers and 13 Jbeta primers. This table comes from immunoSEQ multiplex PCR, and its TCRdb copy is limited to in-frame clones, with some not included. This repertoire shows under 200,000 clones, about three quarters found once; its top ten account for around 6%. The chain is built from TRBV5-1 and TRBJ2-7; 10 positions agree with TRBD2. Sequencing input: PBMCs. The source is a man aged 35 to 55 in good health and CMV-seronegative. The CDR3 is CASSPWASGGPSSYEQYF. DNA of the CDR3: TGCGCCAGCAGCCCGTGGGCTAGCGGGGGCCCTAGCTCCTACGAGCAGTACTTC.